Listed here are 31 T cell receptor beta chains from one sample, sequenced in a study of cytomegalovirus exposure and HLA in healthy donors. With 60 Vbeta and 13 Jbeta primers, the PCR was carried out. Sequenced by immunoSEQ multiplex PCR; TCRdb stores in-frame clones only, minus some. The sample has nearly 95,000 clones, about 63% seen once; the top ten hold roughly 6.8%. Sequenced input: PBMCs. These receptor sequences come from a woman aged 25-40 years in good health and CMV-seronegative.

This clone was seen once. The gene calls are TRBV5-6 and TRBJ1-2, with 8 bases identical to TRBD1. This CDR3 contains 15 residues. The germline V gene encodes CDR1 SGHDT and CDR2 YYEEEE. The V gene end was trimmed by 6 bases and the J gene end by 4 bases; junction bases not matched to a gene: 11. The CDR3 DNA sequence: TGTGCCAGCATTTCAGAGACAGGGGCTAGCTATGGCTACACCTTC. It encodes CASISETGASYGYTF.

This clone has only one observation. The chain combines TRBV28 with TRBJ2-5; D remains ambiguous. The germline V gene has CDR1 MDHEN and CDR2 SYDVKM. This CDR3 spans 12 amino acids. Trimming left V 5 bases short and J 2 bases short, with 6 bases between. For the CDR3, the DNA is TGTGCCAGCAGTCCGCAGCAAGAGACCCAGTACTTC. Its translation is CASSPQQETQYF.

The chain joins TRBV10-1 to TRBJ2-1; the match to TRBD2 covers 10 bases. The CDR3 spans 15 residues. Trimming took 5 bases from V and 6 from J; bases not matched to a gene: 7. The germline V gene encodes CDR1 WNHNN and CDR2 SYGVQD (reference sequence). The CDR3 spells CASSSASGSSNEQFF. The CDR3 coding sequence is TGCGCCAGCAGTTCGGCTAGCGGGAGCAGCAATGAGCAGTTCTTC.

This chain uses TRBV5-1 with TRBJ1-4, with 7 bases identical to TRBD1. Germline CDR1 and CDR2: SGHRS and YFSETQ. This CDR3 has 15 residues. The V gene end was trimmed by 3 bases and the J gene end by 0 bases; junction bases not matched to a gene: 2. Written as DNA, the CDR3 is TGCGCCAGCAGCTGGGACAGTTCAACTAATGAAAAACTGTTTTTT. It is translated as CASSWDSSTNEKLFF.

This sequence joins TRBV11-3 and TRBJ2-2; 7 nucleotides align to TRBD2. With 2 bases clipped from V and 2 bases from J, the junction kept 8 bases outside the gene matches. The CDR3 contains 17 residues. The germline gives CDR1 SGHNT, CDR2 YENEEA. The CDR3 DNA follows: TGTGCCAGCAGCTTATCCCTGGCTAGCGGTAACACCGGGGAGCTGTTTTTT. The encoded protein is CASSLSLASGNTGELFF.

This clone was detected only a few times. The rearrangement uses TRBV5-1 and TRBJ2-2; TRBD1 is a possible D gene (5 bases). CDR1 is SGHRS and CDR2 is YFSETQ in the germline V gene. Deletions cut 4 bases from V and 3 bases from J, with 13 bases between. The CDR3 length is 15 residues. The CDR3 DNA follows: TGCGCCAGCAGCCCAACCCCAGGGTACACCGGGGAGCTGTTTTTT. This gives the protein CASSPTPGYTGELFF.

This clone was found a few times. In the same sample, other DNA sequences code for this CDR3. The CDR3 is CAISGGGSYEQYF. The CDR3 region has the DNA TGTGCCATCAGTGGCGGGGGCTCCTACGAGCAGTACTTC. V is TRBV10-3 and J is TRBJ2-7, with TRBD2 matching over 7 bases. This CDR3 has 13 residues. Unmatched junction bases numbered 0, after V lost 4 bases and J lost 0 bases. CDR1 is ENHRY, CDR2 SYGVKD, per germline.

V gene TRBV5-1 combines with J gene TRBJ2-3, with a tentative D call TRBD2 (6 bases). Germline CDR1 and CDR2: SGHRS and YFSETQ. The ends were cut back, 4 bases at V and 4 bases at J, with 16 bases in the middle. This CDR3 contains 15 residues. CDR3 sequence reads: CASSPDRGSADTQYF. The CDR3 DNA is TGCGCCAGCAGCCCGGACCGGGGGAGCGCAGATACGCAGTATTTT. Full variable domain (rest looked up from reference TRBV5-1 and TRBJ2-3): KAGVTQTPRYLIKTRGQQVTLSCSPISGHRSVSWYQQTPGQGLQFLFEYFSETQRNKGNFPGRFSGRQFSNSRSEMNVSTLELGDSALYLCASSPDRGSADTQYFGPGTRLTVL.

The chain has TRBV10-3 and TRBJ2-7, with a tentative D call TRBD1 (6 bases). Deletions cut 10 bases from V and 2 bases from J, with 12 bases between. This CDR3 region has 12 residues. Germline V CDR1 and CDR2: ENHRY, SYGVKD. The CDR3 region is CATYRDPYEQYF. The CDR3, as DNA: TGTGCCACCTACAGGGACCCCTACGAGCAGTACTTC.

The chain employs TRBV19 and TRBJ2-7, with 9 bases identical to TRBD2. J gave up 3 bases and V 3 bases, and 6 bases lay outside the gene matches. The CDR3 runs 15 residues. The germline V gene encodes CDR1 LNHDA and CDR2 SQIVND (reference sequence). This CDR3 reads CASSIRSGSSYEQYF. CDR3 sequence (DNA): TGTGCCAGTAGTATCCGTAGCGGGAGTAGCTACGAGCAGTACTTC.

V usage is TRBV5-4 and J usage is TRBJ2-7; 10 bases fit TRBD1. The junction had 6 bases not matched to a gene; V was cut back by 3 bases and J by 0 bases. Germline assignment: CDR1 SGHNT and CDR2 YYREEE (reference sequence). The CDR3 length is 16 residues. The CDR3 reads CASSSYRDRGSYEQYF. In nucleotides, the CDR3 is TGTGCCAGCAGCTCGTACCGGGACAGGGGCTCCTACGAGCAGTACTTC.

This chain uses TRBV19 with TRBJ2-7; D unclear. Germline CDR1 LNHDA, CDR2 SQIVND (reference sequence). CDR3 size: 13 residues. V lost 1 base and J 0 bases, leaving 4 bases between the germline ends. The chain's CDR3 is CASSIGSSYEQYF. Here the CDR3 DNA reads TGTGCCAGTAGTATAGGGAGCTCCTACGAGCAGTACTTC.

The chain is built from TRBV5-6 and TRBJ2-1; D not certain. The ends were cut back, 2 bases at V and 4 bases at J, with 4 bases in the middle. CDR1 and CDR2 (germline): SGHDT, YYEEEE. The CDR3 covers 12 residues. The CDR3 region is CASSFEYNEQFF. The CDR3 region has the DNA TGTGCCAGCAGCTTCGAGTACAATGAGCAGTTCTTC.

The chain links TRBV6-5 to TRBJ2-7; D is uncertain. Deletions cut 2 bases from V and 0 bases from J, with 5 bases between. The germline V gene encodes CDR1 MNHEY and CDR2 SVGAGI. The CDR3 contains 13 residues. In nucleotides, the CDR3 is TGTGCCAGCAGTTACACGGGCTCCTACGAGCAGTACTTC. Protein sequence: CASSYTGSYEQYF.

The chain has TRBV5-1 and TRBJ1-1, with D maybe TRBD1 (5 bases). This CDR3 is built from 12 residues. CDR1 SGHRS and CDR2 YFSETQ come from the germline V gene. V lost 7 bases and J 4 bases, leaving 11 bases between the germline ends. The CDR3 region is CASGGGGTEAFF. The CDR3 nucleotides read TGCGCCAGCGGCGGGGGTGGCACTGAAGCTTTCTTT. The variable domain in full, with the rest retrieved from reference TRBV5-1 and TRBJ1-1, is KAGVTQTPRYLIKTRGQQVTLSCSPISGHRSVSWYQQTPGQGLQFLFEYFSETQRNKGNFPGRFSGRQFSNSRSEMNVSTLELGDSALYLCASGGGGTEAFFGQGTRLTVV.

V and J are TRBV28 and TRBJ2-7; perhaps TRBD1 as D (5 bases). The germline gives CDR1 MDHEN, CDR2 SYDVKM. The CDR3 covers 15 residues. With 4 bases removed from V and 5 bases from J, the gap between germline ends came to 18 bases. Here the CDR3 reads CASSSLGAGSDEQYF. CDR3 in DNA: TGTGCCAGCAGTTCCCTAGGGGCAGGGTCCGACGAGCAGTACTTC.

In its sample, this clone was seen a few times. The V call is TRBV30, the J call TRBJ2-3, with 10 bases aligning to TRBD2. This CDR3 comprises 17 residues. CDR1 is GTSNPN, CDR2 SVGIG, per germline (reference sequence). The ends lost 0 bases at V and 2 bases at J; junction bases unmatched: 8. The CDR3 DNA reads as TGTGCCTGGAGTGTAGGTAGGACTAGCGGATCCACAGATACGCAGTATTTT. Protein: CAWSVGRTSGSTDTQYF.

V usage is TRBV5-4 and J usage is TRBJ1-2; no definite D call. The germline gives CDR1 SGHNT, CDR2 YYREEE (reference sequence). This CDR3 has 14 residues. Trimming took 0 bases from V and 4 from J, leaving 10 bases between them. The DNA of the CDR3 is TGTGCCAGCAGCTTGGAGCGCGGGATCTATGGCTACACCTTC. Its protein product is CASSLERGIYGYTF.

The chain employs TRBV27 and TRBJ2-7; TRBD1 matches 7 bases. V lost 3 bases to trimming and J lost 3 bases; unmatched junction nucleotides: 5. The CDR3 spans 14 residues. Germline CDR1 and CDR2: MNHEY and SMNVEV (reference sequence). The CDR3 DNA sequence: TGTGCCAGCAGTTTCCAGACAGGGAGCTACGAGCAGTACTTC. Protein product: CASSFQTGSYEQYF.

The genes are TRBV5-1 and TRBJ1-1, with 9 bases lining up with TRBD1. Germline V gene sequence: CDR1 SGHRS, CDR2 YFSETQ. The CDR3 covers 14 residues. J was trimmed by 6 bases and V by 2 bases; bases with no gene match: 5. CDR3 region: CASSFLGQGAEAFF. CDR3 DNA: TGCGCCAGCAGCTTTTTGGGACAGGGCGCTGAAGCTTTCTTT.

The chain recombines TRBV7-6 with TRBJ2-1; a possible D gene is TRBD2 (6 bases). V was shortened by 1 base and J by 3 bases, with 10 bases between the two germline ends. The CDR3 extends over 15 amino acids. From germline, CDR1 is SGHVS and CDR2 FNYEAQ. This CDR3 is CASSLDGGYYNEQFF. For the CDR3, the DNA is TGTGCCAGCAGCTTAGACGGGGGATACTACAATGAGCAGTTCTTC.

The CDR3 loop reads CASSLQGIGTGELFF. DNA for the CDR3: TGCGCCAGCAGCTTGCAGGGGATAGGGACCGGGGAGCTGTTTTTT. This chain uses TRBV5-1 with TRBJ2-2, with D perhaps matching TRBD1 (6 bases). Germline V gives CDR1 SGHRS, CDR2 YFSETQ. The CDR3 length is 15 residues. Trimming cost V 1 base and J 5 bases, with 12 bases left between them.

This chain connects TRBV29-1 to TRBJ1-5, with no clear D. Germline loops: CDR1 SQVTM, CDR2 ANQGSEA. CDR3 length: 13 residues. V was trimmed by 2 bases and J by 9 bases, leaving 14 bases between them. The DNA of the CDR3 is TGCAGCGTTGAAAATACCCGGGCGGGGCCCCAGCATTTT. Encoded protein: CSVENTRAGPQHF.

This chain connects TRBV18 to TRBJ1-4; 7 bases match TRBD1. The CDR3 is made up of 15 amino acids. CDR1 is KGHSH and CDR2 is LQKENI in the germline V gene. J lost 3 bases, V lost 1 base, and 2 bases had no gene match. The CDR3 protein is CASSPQGQPNEKLFF. The CDR3 bases are TGTGCCAGCTCACCACAGGGACAGCCTAATGAAAAACTGTTTTTT.

V is TRBV18 and J is TRBJ2-7, with D perhaps matching TRBD2 (7 bases). Germline CDR1 reads KGHSH; CDR2 reads LQKENI. This CDR3 has 14 amino acids. The germline V and J ends were trimmed by 3 bases and 4 bases, with 13 bases remaining between them. The CDR3 DNA reads TGTGCCAGCTCACCTCGGGGGGCCGGGTACGAGCAGTACTTC. It specifies CASSPRGAGYEQYF. Complete variable domain (other parts from reference TRBV18 and TRBJ2-7): NAGVMQNPRHLVRRRGQEARLRCSPMKGHSHVYWYRQLPEEGLKFMVYLQKENIIDESGMPKERFSAEFPKEGPSILRIQQVVRGDSAAYFCASSPRGAGYEQYFGPGTRLTVT.

The chain has TRBV5-4 and TRBJ2-1; TRBD2 matches 10 bases. The CDR3 runs to 15 residues. The germline V gene has CDR1 SGHNT and CDR2 YYREEE (reference sequence). Trimming took 5 bases from V and 8 from J; bases not matched to a gene: 10. The CDR3: CASSLGAGGPDEQFF. The CDR3 region has the DNA TGTGCCAGCAGTCTCGGAGCGGGAGGGCCCGATGAGCAGTTCTTC.

V gene TRBV5-1 combines with J gene TRBJ2-7; D may be TRBD2 (6 bases). CDR1 is SGHRS, CDR2 YFSETQ, per germline. This CDR3 is built from 15 residues. The germline V and J ends were trimmed by 7 bases and 0 bases, with 17 bases remaining between them. CDR3 sequence reads: CASSPVAGTSYEQYF. CDR3 nucleotides: TGCGCCAGCTCCCCAGTGGCGGGGACCTCCTACGAGCAGTACTTC.

This clone turned up a few times. The rearrangement links TRBV5-5 to TRBJ2-7; a weak D match, TRBD2 (6 bases). CDR1 is SGHKS and CDR2 is YYEKEE in the germline V gene (reference sequence). Trimming stripped 0 bases from V and 6 bases from J, with 19 bases between. The CDR3 spans 16 residues. CDR3: CASSLGGLSLGIEQYF. The CDR3 DNA is TGTGCCAGCAGCTTGGGGGGACTGTCCCTTGGGATCGAGCAGTACTTC.

The chain carries TRBV28 and TRBJ2-3; D is perhaps TRBD2 (5 bases). Germline V lookup: CDR1 MDHEN, CDR2 SYDVKM. The V end was cut by 6 bases, the J end by 3 bases, with 10 bases between. The CDR3 has 13 amino acids. CDR3 DNA sequence: TGTGCCAGCAGCCTGGGAGTAACAGATACGCAGTATTTT. It specifies CASSLGVTDTQYF.

This chain links TRBV5-4 with TRBJ2-1; 7 bases are a match to TRBD2. J gave up 10 bases and V 5 bases, and 12 bases lay outside the gene matches. The CDR3 is 14 residues long. CDR1 and CDR2 from the germline V gene are SGHNT and YYREEE (reference sequence). The CDR3 reads CASSPRSGVEEQFF. For the CDR3, the DNA is TGTGCCAGCAGTCCGCGAAGCGGGGTAGAGGAGCAGTTCTTC.

The rearrangement links TRBV7-3 to TRBJ2-3, with 9 bases identical to TRBD2. This CDR3 region has 15 residues. The germline CDR1 and CDR2 sequences are SGHTA and FQGTGA. V was pared by 5 bases and J by 1 base, with 4 bases of the junction left unmatched. The CDR3 DNA follows: TGTGCCAGCAGCCCCAGACTAGCGGGCACAGATACGCAGTATTTT. Its protein product is CASSPRLAGTDTQYF.